There are a few counts of the clone carrying this T cell receptor beta chain. Sequencing was performed with immunoSEQ multiplex PCR; in TCRdb, only in-frame clones are kept and a portion is missing. The table includes 75,000 to 90,000 clones, about 89% detected once. This sample was taken from a study of control samples from healthy donors and cancer patients. The CDR3 totals 13 residues. Germline V lookup: CDR1 SGHTA, CDR2 FQGTGA. The germline V and J ends were trimmed by 6 bases and 7 bases, with 12 bases remaining between them. This TCR was sampled from a man aged 25-45 years in good health. Sequenced: blood. The V call is TRBV7-3, the J call TRBJ2-2; perhaps TRBD1 as D (6 bases). As DNA, the CDR3 is TGTGCCAGCAGGCCCGGGACATACGGGGAGCTGTTTTTT. Its translation: CASRPGTYGELFF.